One sample yielded the 27 T cell receptor beta chains listed below, sequenced in a study of shared clonotypes between healthy human individuals. TCRdb's copy holds only in-frame clones and misses some; the assay was immunoSEQ multiplex PCR. The sample consists of hundreds of thousands of clones, 73% of them appearing once. Sequenced sample: memory CD4+ T cells sorted from blood. Subset in this sample: CD45RA-negative fraction. The receptors stem from a woman under 40 in good health.

CDR3 nucleotide sequence: TGTGCCAGCAGTTATGGGGTGACCCCCGGCACCGGGGAGCTGTTTTTT. This codes for CASSYGVTPGTGELFF. The rearrangement uses TRBV6-5 and TRBJ2-2; D unresolved. In germline, CDR1 is MNHEY, CDR2 SVGAGI. Trimming cost V 3 bases and J 4 bases, with 15 bases left between them. This CDR3 is built from 16 residues.

The gene calls are TRBV6-1 and TRBJ2-3, with 7 bases matching TRBD1. This CDR3 has 14 residues. From germline, CDR1 is MNHNS and CDR2 SASEGT. The V gene end was trimmed by 8 bases and the J gene end by 4 bases; junction bases not matched to a gene: 9. The CDR3 bases are TGTGCCAGCTGGTACAGGGGAAGATCAGATACGCAGTATTTT. It encodes CASWYRGRSDTQYF.

Here the CDR3 reads CSVDAGGYTF. The CDR3 DNA reads as TGCAGCGTTGATGCAGGTGGCTACACCTTC. The rearrangement uses TRBV29-1 and TRBJ1-2; no firm D call. Germline CDR1 SQVTM, CDR2 ANQGSEA. Trimming removed 3 bases at V and 7 bases at J, with 6 bases between. CDR3 length: 10 residues.

A remark on this clone: The identical CDR3 is also encoded by other nucleotide sequences in the sample. The chain employs TRBV2 and TRBJ2-4; 9 bases agree with TRBD1. The CDR3 consists of 15 residues. V lost 6 bases and J lost 1; bases outside the gene matches: 4. Germline V gene sequence: CDR1 SNHLY, CDR2 FYNNEI. In DNA, the CDR3 is TGTGCCAGCAGAATACAGGGGGCGGCCAAAAACATTCAGTACTTC. Its translation is CASRIQGAAKNIQYF.

This rearrangement joins TRBV4-1 to TRBJ2-5; D might be TRBD2 (5 bases). Trimming pared 6 bases from V and 4 bases from J, leaving 12 bases between. The V gene's germline CDR1 is MGHRA and CDR2 YSYEKL. CDR3 length equals 13 residues. The CDR3 sequence is CASSRGTVETQYF. The CDR3 coding sequence is TGCGCCAGCAGTCGGGGAACTGTAGAGACCCAGTACTTC.

Of note for this clone: The same CDR3 arises from other DNA sequences in this sample as well. The chain employs TRBV28 and TRBJ1-4; D is unclear. V shed 2 bases and J shed 11 bases, with 9 bases lying between them. The length of the CDR3 is 12 residues. Looked up from germline, CDR1 is MDHEN and CDR2 is SYDVKM. CDR3 nucleotides: TGTGCCAGCAGTTTACCCGTCGGTAAACTGTTTTTT. Residues: CASSLPVGKLFF.

J is TRBJ1-5 and V is TRBV19; D is unclear. In germline, CDR1 is LNHDA, CDR2 SQIVND (reference sequence). V lost 6 bases to trimming and J lost 6 bases, with 15 bases between them. The CDR3 spans 14 residues. The CDR3 DNA reads TGTGCCAGTAGATCCGCTTTCGAGGGTCAGCCCCAGCATTTT. Translation: CASRSAFEGQPQHF.

V and J are TRBV19 and TRBJ2-1; TRBD2 matches 12 bases. V was clipped by 3 bases and J by 4 bases; unmatched bases: 10. Looked up from germline, CDR1 is LNHDA and CDR2 is SQIVND (reference sequence). The CDR3 sequence is 18 residues long. The CDR3 reads CASSIQGGLAGGYNEQFF. The CDR3 DNA reads as TGTGCCAGTAGTATCCAGGGTGGTCTAGCGGGAGGGTACAATGAGCAGTTCTTC. The full variable domain, completed using reference TRBV19 and TRBJ2-1, is DGGITQSPKYLFRKEGQNVTLSCEQNLNHDAMYWYRQDPGQGLRLIYYSQIVNDFQKGDIAEGYSVSREKKESFPLTVTSAQKNPTAFYLCASSIQGGLAGGYNEQFFGPGTRLTVL.

This clone came up a few times. Other DNA sequences in the sample encode the same CDR3. The chain employs TRBV6-1 and TRBJ1-2; D ambiguous. Germline CDR1 MNHNS, CDR2 SASEGT. Trimming shortened V by 2 bases and J by 5 bases, and 6 bases separated the two germline ends. This CDR3 region has 12 residues. The chain's CDR3 is CASSELDYGYTF. As DNA, the CDR3 is TGTGCCAGCAGTGAATTGGATTATGGCTACACCTTC.

Of note for this clone: The same CDR3 also results from other DNA sequences found in this sample. V gene TRBV28 combines with J gene TRBJ2-5, with D maybe TRBD1 (6 bases). Trimming took off 5 bases at V and 5 bases at J, with 12 bases between the two ends. Germline values: CDR1 MDHEN, CDR2 SYDVKM. The CDR3 is made up of 13 amino acids. For the CDR3, the DNA is TGTGCCAGCAGTCTAGGGGGTTGGGAGACCCAGTACTTC. This codes for CASSLGGWETQYF.

Remarks on this clone: A read error likely explains this, since a far larger clone differs by one base. In DNA, the CDR3 is TGCGCCAGCAGCCGGACTAGCGGGTTAAGGAATGAGCAGTTCTTC. Residues: CASSRTSGLRNEQFF. This chain links TRBV5-1 with TRBJ2-1; TRBD2 matches 11 bases. The V gene's germline CDR1 is SGHRS and CDR2 YFSETQ. The length of the CDR3 is 15 residues. The V segment lost 4 bases and the J segment 7 bases; nucleotides outside the gene matches: 7.

The CDR3 coding sequence is TGTGCCAGCAGCCACCGACAGGGTCTGAACACTGAAGCTTTCTTT. Its translation is CASSHRQGLNTEAFF. The V and J genes are TRBV5-5 and TRBJ1-1, with 7 nucleotides matching TRBD1. J gave up 0 bases and V 4 bases, and 6 bases lay outside the gene matches. CDR1 is SGHKS, CDR2 YYEKEE, per germline (reference sequence). This CDR3 contains 15 residues. The full variable domain, with the rest looked up from reference TRBV5-5 and TRBJ1-1, is DAGVTQSPTHLIKTRGQQVTLRCSPISGHKSVSWYQQVLGQGPQFIFQYYEKEERGRGNFPDRFSARQFPNYSSELNVNALLLGDSALYLCASSHRQGLNTEAFFGQGTRLTVV.

V usage is TRBV28 and J usage is TRBJ2-1, with 12 nucleotides matching TRBD2. Looked up from germline, CDR1 is MDHEN and CDR2 is SYDVKM. The CDR3 sequence is 15 residues long. V shed 3 bases, J shed 6 bases, and the junction held 3 bases outside the gene matches. The CDR3 sequence: CASSFWTSGINEQFF. The CDR3 DNA sequence: TGTGCCAGCAGTTTTTGGACTAGCGGGATCAATGAGCAGTTCTTC.

This clone was seen a single time. This sample also contains other DNA sequences that code for the same CDR3. The chain couples TRBV5-1 to TRBJ1-2; possibly TRBD1 for D (5 bases). The CDR3 spans 15 residues. V was pared by 0 bases and J by 4 bases, with 13 bases between. Germline CDR1 is SGHRS and CDR2 is YFSETQ. The CDR3: CASSLVAGGGYGYTF. The CDR3 nucleotides are TGCGCCAGCAGCTTGGTGGCAGGTGGGGGCTATGGCTACACCTTC.

This rearrangement joins TRBV6-5 to TRBJ1-1, with D uncertain. V lost 4 bases and J 1 base, leaving 10 bases between the germline ends. Germline values: CDR1 MNHEY, CDR2 SVGAGI. This CDR3 has 14 residues. The CDR3 protein is CASSFQGGNTEAFF. The CDR3 bases are TGTGCCAGCAGTTTCCAAGGAGGGAACACTGAAGCTTTCTTT.

The J gene is TRBJ2-7, the V gene TRBV28, with a weak D call TRBD1 (5 bases). V lost 5 bases, J lost 5 bases, and 16 bases lay in between. CDR1 MDHEN and CDR2 SYDVKM come from the germline V gene. The CDR3 contains 14 residues. The CDR3 region has the DNA TGTGCCAGCAGTGGTTCTCAAGGGGTCGACGAGCAGTACTTC. Amino acids: CASSGSQGVDEQYF.

A word on this clone: Other nucleotide sequences from this sample produce the same CDR3. This chain uses TRBV28 with TRBJ1-2; D is undetermined. Trimming took off 6 bases at V and 0 bases at J, with 5 bases between the two ends. CDR1 is MDHEN and CDR2 is SYDVKM in the germline V gene. CDR3 length equals 12 residues. DNA of the CDR3: TGTGCCAGCAGCAGGCCTAACTATGGCTACACCTTC. Translated: CASSRPNYGYTF.

The chain employs TRBV28 and TRBJ1-2; maybe TRBD1 (5 bases). Trimming took off 5 bases at V and 0 bases at J, with 25 bases between the two ends. CDR1 MDHEN and CDR2 SYDVKM come from the germline V gene. The CDR3 totals 19 residues. CDR3 DNA sequence: TGTGCCAGCAGTCAATCCCGACAGCCGATAGGGTTCGCTAACTATGGCTACACCTTC. This translates into CASSQSRQPIGFANYGYTF.

This chain connects TRBV6-1 to TRBJ1-2; no definite D call. This CDR3 is built from 15 residues. V was cut by 2 bases and J by 4 bases, with 14 bases left in between. Germline V lookup: CDR1 MNHNS, CDR2 SASEGT. Here the CDR3 reads CASSENLGLGYGYTF. The CDR3 region has the DNA TGTGCCAGCAGTGAAAATCTTGGGTTGGGCTATGGCTACACCTTC.

The rearrangement joins TRBV9 to TRBJ2-5, with a weak D call TRBD1 (5 bases). Germline CDR1 and CDR2: SGDLS and YYNGEE. The CDR3 has 15 residues. Trimming removed 1 base from V and 4 bases from J, with 14 bases in between. The CDR3 here is CASSVSPQVGETQYF. The CDR3 nucleotides are TGTGCCAGCAGCGTATCCCCACAGGTAGGAGAGACCCAGTACTTC.

The chain carries TRBV21-1 and TRBJ1-1; the table's TRBD1 call for D was not verified on the DNA. TRBV21-1 is a listed pseudogene. The CDR3 has 16 amino acids. CDR3 sequence (DNA): TGTGCCAGCAGCTCGAATCCAAGGGGTAGGGACACTGAAGCTTTCTTT. Its protein is CASSSNPRGRDTEAFF.

This clone was seen more than once but under ten times. The CDR3 nucleotides are TGTGCCAGCAGTGAAAATGGGCCTGATGGCTACACCTTC. It yields the protein CASSENGPDGYTF. The chain recombines TRBV2 with TRBJ1-2; D remains ambiguous. V lost 2 bases, J lost 6 bases, and 10 bases lay in between. The CDR3 consists of 13 residues. Germline CDR1 SNHLY, CDR2 FYNNEI.

The V and J genes are TRBV5-1 and TRBJ2-2; D not certain. Germline V gives CDR1 SGHRS, CDR2 YFSETQ. V was clipped by 2 bases and J by 3 bases, with 11 bases between them. The CDR3 is 15 residues long. CDR3 in amino acids: CASSFGSSDTGELFF. The DNA of the CDR3 is TGCGCCAGCAGCTTCGGCAGTTCCGACACCGGGGAGCTGTTTTTT.

This clone came up a few times. V usage is TRBV27 and J usage is TRBJ2-5, with D perhaps matching TRBD1 or TRBD2 (5 bases each). The germline V gene encodes CDR1 MNHEY and CDR2 SMNVEV (reference sequence). Trimming took 4 bases from V and 5 from J, leaving 11 bases between them. This CDR3 is built from 13 residues. The CDR3 reads CASSSPGTETQYF. The CDR3 DNA reads as TGTGCCAGCAGTTCTCCAGGGACGGAGACCCAGTACTTC.

CDR3 sequence reads: CASSEGLNTRAFF. CDR3 nucleotide sequence: TGTGCCAGCAGTGAAGGACTGAACACCCGAGCTTTCTTT. The V call is TRBV2, the J call TRBJ1-1; D unclear. The germline gives CDR1 SNHLY, CDR2 FYNNEI. There are 13 residues in the CDR3. The ends were cut back, 1 base at V and 10 bases at J, with 13 bases in the middle.

The V call is TRBV10-3, the J call TRBJ2-7; D gene uncertain. The CDR3 sequence is 13 residues long. Germline loops: CDR1 ENHRY, CDR2 SYGVKD. The V and J ends lost 6 bases and 0 bases respectively, with 9 bases between them. The CDR3 region is CAIRDTASYEQYF. CDR3 nucleotides: TGTGCCATCAGAGACACAGCCTCCTACGAGCAGTACTTC.

This clone was observed a few times. V usage is TRBV7-2 and J usage is TRBJ2-2, with TRBD2 identical over 8 bases. V dropped 8 bases and J dropped 1; count of bases not matched to a gene: 9. Germline-derived CDR1 and CDR2 are SGHTA and FQGNSA. The CDR3 has 16 residues. In DNA form, the CDR3 reads TGTGCCAGCTCGGGGGTGGGGACTAGGAACACCGGGGAGCTGTTTTTT. This encodes CASSGVGTRNTGELFF.